This T cell receptor (beta chain) was obtained from a study of blood T cell repertoires in COVID-19. TCRdb's copy holds only in-frame clones and misses some; the assay was immunoSEQ multiplex PCR. The repertoire holds 110,000 to 150,000 clones, approximately 81% seen once, with roughly 8% in the top ten. This CDR3 has 17 residues. V was pared by 2 bases and J by 5 bases, with 22 bases between. The V gene's germline CDR1 is LNHDA and CDR2 SQIVND (reference sequence). This receptor was obtained from a human donor in a cohort sampled during active COVID-19. V usage is TRBV19 and J usage is TRBJ2-7; D remains ambiguous. Sequencing was performed on peripheral blood. CDR3 residues: CASSILSRRLERHEQYF. The CDR3 DNA reads as TGTGCCAGTAGTATATTATCCCGACGGCTAGAGCGTCACGAGCAGTACTTC.